This passage covers 14 T cell receptor beta chains from one sample sequenced in a study of shared clonotypes between healthy human individuals. The repertoire was sequenced with immunoSEQ multiplex PCR; TCRdb's copy has only in-frame clones and lacks some. This table has more than 550,000 clones, approximately 90% appearing once. It was CD45RO-negative cells, positively selected for CCR7, that made up naive CD8 cells, with terminally differentiated effector memory CD45RA+ cells excluded. The sequenced sample was naive CD8+ T cells sorted from blood. The source of these receptors is a man aged 25-45 years in good health.

The chain is built from TRBV5-5 and TRBJ1-3, with D uncertain. Germline V CDR1 and CDR2: SGHKS, YYEKEE (reference sequence). CDR3 length equals 15 residues. Trimming shortened V by 0 bases and J by 0 bases, and 7 bases separated the two germline ends. This chain's CDR3 is CASSLGGDSGNTIYF. Here the CDR3 DNA reads TGTGCCAGCAGCTTGGGCGGAGACTCTGGAAACACCATATATTTT.

This chain joins TRBV29-1 and TRBJ2-5, with 15 nucleotides matching TRBD2. Germline CDR1 is SQVTM and CDR2 is ANQGSEA. The CDR3 loop spans 17 amino acids. J gave up 5 bases and V 2 bases, and 9 bases lay outside the gene matches. This CDR3 reads CSVESGTSGRRVETQYF. In DNA, the CDR3 is TGCAGCGTTGAATCGGGGACTAGCGGGAGGAGGGTGGAGACCCAGTACTTC.

This CDR3 reads CASSYSIGAKAFF. CDR3 nucleotides: TGTGCCAGCAGTTACTCGATAGGGGCAAAAGCTTTCTTT. V is TRBV6-5 and J is TRBJ1-1, with D possibly matching TRBD1 (5 bases). Deletions cut 0 bases from V and 9 bases from J, with 11 bases between. The CDR3 sequence is 13 residues long. The germline gives CDR1 MNHEY, CDR2 SVGAGI.

The V call is TRBV7-9, the J call TRBJ2-5; TRBD2 matches 13 bases. V lost 5 bases, J lost 2 bases, and 2 bases stayed unmatched. The length of the CDR3 is 15 residues. Per germline, CDR1 SEHNR and CDR2 FQNEAQ (reference sequence). CDR3 sequence reads: CASSQGLAGQETQYF. In DNA form, the CDR3 reads TGTGCCAGCAGCCAGGGACTAGCGGGACAAGAGACCCAGTACTTC.

The chain recombines TRBV27 with TRBJ1-5; D call uncertain. The length of the CDR3 is 11 residues. V lost 8 bases and J 1 base, leaving 3 bases between the germline ends. Germline CDR1 is MNHEY and CDR2 is SMNVEV (reference sequence). CDR3 amino acids: CASGSNQPQHF. The CDR3 bases are TGTGCCAGCGGCAGCAATCAGCCCCAGCATTTT.

The V gene is TRBV4-1, the J gene TRBJ2-3; perhaps TRBD2 as D (5 bases). Germline assignment: CDR1 MGHRA and CDR2 YSYEKL. Trimming removed 2 bases at V and 1 base at J, with 16 bases between. This CDR3 is 17 amino acids long. Here the CDR3 DNA reads TGCGCCAGCAGCCAACTCCAAGCGGCCCGGGGCACAGATACGCAGTATTTT. This sequence encodes CASSQLQAARGTDTQYF.

The table lists this clone with a count of one. The chain uses TRBV28 and TRBJ2-7; tentative D call: TRBD1 (5 bases). The CDR3 has 15 residues. Germline loops: CDR1 MDHEN, CDR2 SYDVKM. Trimming left V 7 bases short and J 2 bases short, with 18 bases between. The CDR3 loop is CASTPPDTHPYEQYF. CDR3 sequence (DNA): TGTGCCAGCACCCCCCCGGACACCCATCCCTACGAGCAGTACTTC.

This CDR3 is CASSFTEGSEQYF. The CDR3 DNA sequence: TGTGCCAGCAGCTTCACGGAGGGGAGCGAGCAGTACTTC. The rearrangement uses TRBV5-4 and TRBJ2-7; D may be TRBD2 (6 bases). V was cut by 2 bases and J by 6 bases, with 12 bases left in between. Germline CDR1 and CDR2: SGHNT and YYREEE (reference sequence). This CDR3 is built from 13 residues.

CDR3 in DNA: TGTGCCAGCAGCTTATTTCGGGGTGTTGACACTGAAGCTTTCTTT. As protein: CASSLFRGVDTEAFF. The chain employs TRBV13 and TRBJ1-1; no definite D call. The CDR3 contains 15 residues. Germline V gene data show CDR1 as PRHDT and CDR2 as FYEKMQ (reference sequence). V dropped 2 bases and J dropped 3 bases, with 13 bases sitting between them.

The CDR3 nucleotides are TGTGCCAGCACTAGCGGGATATACAATGAGCAGTTCTTC. Amino acids: CASTSGIYNEQFF. The V call is TRBV27, the J call TRBJ2-1, with TRBD2 identical over 9 bases. V gave up 7 bases and J gave up 4 bases; unmatched junction bases: 2. The CDR3 has 13 residues. In germline, CDR1 is MNHEY, CDR2 SMNVEV (reference sequence).

The count of this clone is one. This chain uses TRBV4-1 with TRBJ2-1; weak D call: TRBD2 (5 bases). Trimming took off 3 bases at V and 10 bases at J, with 16 bases between the two ends. The CDR3 totals 14 residues. Germline-derived CDR1 and CDR2 are MGHRA and YSYEKL. In DNA form, the CDR3 reads TGCGCCAGCAGCCATGAGGACTCCACCACCGAGCAGTTCTTC. The encoded protein is CASSHEDSTTEQFF.

The CDR3 DNA is TGTGCCAGCAGTTACGGATTCGGTAAGGGTACGCCTGGAAACACCATATATTTT. Translation gives CASSYGFGKGTPGNTIYF. The chain has TRBV28 and TRBJ1-3; unclear D gene. This CDR3 contains 18 residues. Trimming pared 4 bases from V and 2 bases from J, leaving 21 bases between. Germline loops: CDR1 MDHEN, CDR2 SYDVKM.

The chain couples TRBV7-9 to TRBJ2-1; D may be TRBD2 (5 bases). The germline CDR1 and CDR2 sequences are SEHNR and FQNEAQ (reference sequence). The CDR3 totals 14 residues. Trimming pared 3 bases from V and 7 bases from J, leaving 13 bases between. The CDR3 DNA is TGTGCCAGCAGCTTGGTTGCTAGCCGGAATGAGCAGTTCTTC. It is translated as CASSLVASRNEQFF. Using reference TRBV7-9 and TRBJ2-1 for the parts outside the CDR3, the full variable domain is DTGVSQNPRHKITKRGQNVTFRCDPISEHNRLYWYRQTLGQGPEFLTYFQNEAQLEKSRLLSDRFSAERPKGSFSTLEIQRTEQGDSAMYLCASSLVASRNEQFFGPGTRLTVL.

The chain uses TRBV7-9 and TRBJ2-1, with 10 nucleotides matching TRBD1. The J segment lost 4 bases and the V segment lost 5 bases, leaving 5 bases of the junction unmatched. The CDR3 has 15 amino acids. Germline V gives CDR1 SEHNR, CDR2 FQNEAQ (reference sequence). The CDR3 DNA reads TGTGCCAGCAGCCTGACAGGGGGCAGGTACAATGAGCAGTTCTTC. It yields the protein CASSLTGGRYNEQFF.